A selection of T cell receptor beta chains follows, all from one sample in a study of blood T cell repertoires in COVID-19. Measured with immunoSEQ multiplex PCR; TCRdb has only the in-frame clones, and not every one. The data show roughly 380,000 clones, over 75% seen once. The material sequenced was peripheral blood. The receptors were sampled from a woman aged 40 to 50 with COVID-19, enrolled during active disease. Each CDR3 is given with its conserved first and last residue. A D gene is named only where the DNA matches it firmly. The size field is filled for only some rows; it gives once, few, many or a size class.

CDR3aa: CASSRGGLAGANTGELFF; CDR3nt: TGTGCCAGCAGCCGGGGTGGACTAGCGGGGGCGAACACCGGGGAGCTGTTTTTT; v_gene: TRBV7-9; abundance: .; d_gene: TRBD2; len: 18; j_gene: TRBJ2-2
CDR3aa: CASSNVQGLDEKLFF; CDR3nt: TGTGCCAGCTCAAACGTACAGGGTTTGGATGAAAAACTGTTTTTT; v_gene: TRBV18; abundance: .; d_gene: .; len: 15; j_gene: TRBJ1-4
CDR3aa: CASSPGTSASTGELFF; CDR3nt: TGCGCCAGCAGCCCCGGGACTAGCGCTTCCACCGGGGAGCTGTTTTTT; v_gene: TRBV5-1; abundance: .; d_gene: TRBD2; len: 16; j_gene: TRBJ2-2
CDR3aa: CATSRPNSYEQYF; CDR3nt: TGTGCCACCAGTAGACCTAACTCCTACGAGCAGTACTTC; v_gene: TRBV15; abundance: .; d_gene: .; len: 13; j_gene: TRBJ2-7
CDR3aa: CASTLNTEAFF; CDR3nt: TGTGCCAGTACGTTGAACACTGAAGCTTTCTTT; v_gene: TRBV19; abundance: once; d_gene: .; len: 11; j_gene: TRBJ1-1
CDR3aa: CASSLSRQYSGANVLTF; CDR3nt: TGCGCCAGCAGCCTATCTAGACAGTACTCTGGGGCCAACGTCCTGACTTTC; v_gene: TRBV4-1; abundance: .; d_gene: .; len: 17; j_gene: TRBJ2-6
CDR3aa: CASSPQRGGPTEETQYF; CDR3nt: TGTGCCAGCAGCCCCCAACGGGGGGGGCCTACCGAAGAGACCCAGTACTTC; v_gene: TRBV7-3; abundance: .; d_gene: TRBD2; len: 17; j_gene: TRBJ2-5
CDR3aa: CASSPDLDYNEQFF; CDR3nt: TGTGCCAGCTCACCAGATTTAGACTACAATGAGCAGTTCTTC; v_gene: TRBV18; abundance: .; d_gene: .; len: 14; j_gene: TRBJ2-1
CDR3aa: CASSDLGQPMNGEQYF; CDR3nt: TGTGCCAGTAGTGACCTAGGACAGCCGATGAACGGGGAGCAGTACTTC; v_gene: TRBV19; abundance: .; d_gene: .; len: 16; j_gene: TRBJ2-7
CDR3aa: CASSEGRGTQPQHF; CDR3nt: TGTGCCAGCAGTGAAGGCAGGGGTACTCAGCCCCAGCATTTT; v_gene: TRBV2; abundance: .; d_gene: .; len: 14; j_gene: TRBJ1-5
CDR3aa: CSVHTGGRGYTF; CDR3nt: TGCAGCGTTCACACAGGGGGGAGGGGCTACACCTTC; v_gene: TRBV29-1; abundance: .; d_gene: TRBD1; len: 12; j_gene: TRBJ1-2
CDR3aa: CASSPKGQGTNEKLFF; CDR3nt: TGTGCCAGCAGCCCTAAGGGGCAGGGGACTAATGAAAAACTGTTTTTT; v_gene: TRBV7-9; abundance: .; d_gene: .; len: 16; j_gene: TRBJ1-4
CDR3aa: CASSFPGGGESYNEQFF; CDR3nt: TGTGCCAGCAGCTTTCCCGGCGGGGGGGAGTCCTACAATGAGCAGTTCTTC; v_gene: TRBV5-6; abundance: .; d_gene: TRBD2; len: 17; j_gene: TRBJ2-1
CDR3aa: CASGLVRQGGGEQFF; CDR3nt: TGTGCTAGTGGTTTGGTACGACAGGGAGGAGGTGAGCAGTTCTTC; v_gene: TRBV12-5; abundance: .; d_gene: .; len: 15; j_gene: TRBJ2-1
CDR3aa: CASRAQGASQPQHF; CDR3nt: TGTGCCAGCAGAGCCCAGGGGGCGTCCCAGCCCCAGCATTTT; v_gene: TRBV28; abundance: .; d_gene: TRBD1; len: 14; j_gene: TRBJ1-5
CDR3aa: CASSQDSLQGAQETQYF; CDR3nt: TGCGCCAGCAGCCAAGATTCCCTACAGGGGGCCCAAGAGACCCAGTACTTC; v_gene: TRBV4-3; abundance: once; d_gene: TRBD1; len: 17; j_gene: TRBJ2-5
CDR3aa: CASSFRGRGLDGYTF; CDR3nt: TGTGCCAGCAGTTTCCGTGGCAGGGGGCTGGATGGCTACACCTTC; v_gene: TRBV27; abundance: .; d_gene: TRBD1; len: 15; j_gene: TRBJ1-2
CDR3aa: CASSQEFRQDKSPLHF; CDR3nt: TGCGCCAGCAGCCAAGAATTTCGGCAGGACAAATCACCCCTCCACTTT; v_gene: TRBV4-3; abundance: .; d_gene: .; len: 16; j_gene: TRBJ1-6
CDR3aa: CASSPDRGGGYTF; CDR3nt: TGTGCCAGCAGTCCGGACAGGGGGGGTGGCTACACCTTC; v_gene: TRBV28; abundance: .; d_gene: TRBD1; len: 13; j_gene: TRBJ1-2
CDR3aa: CASSSGTENEKLFF; CDR3nt: TGTGCCAGCAGTTCCGGGACAGAGAATGAAAAACTGTTTTTT; v_gene: TRBV28; abundance: .; d_gene: TRBD1; len: 14; j_gene: TRBJ1-4
CDR3aa: CASSLKGGYALHF; CDR3nt: TGTGCCAGCAGCCTCAAGGGAGGCTATGCCCTCCACTTT; v_gene: TRBV14; abundance: .; d_gene: .; len: 13; j_gene: TRBJ1-6
CDR3aa: CASSLDRGSDNSPLHF; CDR3nt: TGTGCCAGCAGCCTGGACAGGGGCTCGGATAATTCACCCCTCCACTTT; v_gene: TRBV5-6; abundance: .; d_gene: TRBD1; len: 16; j_gene: TRBJ1-6
CDR3aa: CASRRGGNNSPLHF; CDR3nt: TGTGCCAGCAGGAGGGGGGGGAACAATTCACCCCTCCACTTT; v_gene: TRBV6-5; abundance: .; d_gene: .; len: 14; j_gene: TRBJ1-6
CDR3aa: CASSSGQGLNTEAFF; CDR3nt: TGTGCCAGTAGTAGCGGGCAGGGGCTCAACACTGAAGCTTTCTTT; v_gene: TRBV19; abundance: .; d_gene: .; len: 15; j_gene: TRBJ1-1
CDR3aa: CASSQDPIGTGSGYTF; CDR3nt: TGCGCCAGCAGCCAAGATCCAATCGGGACAGGTAGTGGCTACACCTTC; v_gene: TRBV4-3; abundance: .; d_gene: TRBD1; len: 16; j_gene: TRBJ1-2
CDR3aa: CASSLPSGTGFYDGYTF; CDR3nt: TGCGCCAGCAGCTTGCCATCCGGGACAGGGTTCTATGATGGCTACACCTTC; v_gene: TRBV5-1; abundance: .; d_gene: TRBD1; len: 17; j_gene: TRBJ1-2
CDR3aa: CASSQRGPGNTIYF; CDR3nt: TGTGCCAGCAGCCAAAGGGGGCCTGGAAACACCATATATTTT; v_gene: TRBV7-2; abundance: .; d_gene: TRBD1; len: 14; j_gene: TRBJ1-3
CDR3aa: CASNPRWKQSGNTIYF; CDR3nt: TGTGCCAGCAACCCTAGGTGGAAACAATCTGGAAACACCATATATTTT; v_gene: TRBV28; abundance: .; d_gene: .; len: 16; j_gene: TRBJ1-3
CDR3aa: CASSTGSGANVLTF; CDR3nt: TGTGCCAGCAGTACAGGGTCTGGGGCCAACGTCCTGACTTTC; v_gene: TRBV27; abundance: few; d_gene: .; len: 14; j_gene: TRBJ2-6
CDR3aa: CASSLEAPYNSPLHF; CDR3nt: TGTGCCAGCAGTTTAGAAGCTCCCTATAATTCACCCCTCCACTTT; v_gene: TRBV28; abundance: .; d_gene: .; len: 15; j_gene: TRBJ1-6
CDR3aa: CASSPSGGFYNEQFF; CDR3nt: TGTGCCAGCAGCCCTAGCGGGGGGTTTTACAATGAGCAGTTCTTC; v_gene: TRBV7-2; abundance: few; d_gene: TRBD2; len: 15; j_gene: TRBJ2-1
CDR3aa: CASTLSGGNSPLHF; CDR3nt: TGTGCCAGCACGTTGAGTGGCGGGAATTCACCCCTCCACTTT; v_gene: TRBV28; abundance: .; d_gene: .; len: 14; j_gene: TRBJ1-6
CDR3aa: CASSRTGPYEQYF; CDR3nt: TGTGCCAGCAGTCGGACAGGGCCCTACGAGCAGTACTTC; v_gene: TRBV6-5; abundance: .; d_gene: TRBD1; len: 13; j_gene: TRBJ2-7
CDR3aa: CASSLRVGGYTF; CDR3nt: TGTGCCAGCAGTCTCAGGGTAGGAGGCTACACCTTC; v_gene: TRBV6-2/TRBV6-3; abundance: once; d_gene: .; len: 12; j_gene: TRBJ1-2
CDR3aa: CASSPTTGVNTEAFF; CDR3nt: TGTGCCAGCAGTCCAACGACAGGGGTGAACACTGAAGCTTTCTTT; v_gene: TRBV27; abundance: .; d_gene: TRBD1; len: 15; j_gene: TRBJ1-1
CDR3aa: CASSITGDNEQFF; CDR3nt: TGTGCCAGTAGTATAACGGGAGATAATGAGCAGTTCTTC; v_gene: TRBV19; abundance: .; d_gene: .; len: 13; j_gene: TRBJ2-1
CDR3aa: CASSLSGTGLSSYEQYF; CDR3nt: TGTGCCAGCAGCTTGTCCGGGACAGGGTTAAGCTCCTACGAGCAGTACTTC; v_gene: TRBV5-6; abundance: .; d_gene: TRBD1; len: 17; j_gene: TRBJ2-7
CDR3aa: CASSLQEANYGYTF; CDR3nt: TGCGCCAGCAGCTTGCAGGAAGCTAACTATGGCTACACCTTC; v_gene: TRBV5-1; abundance: .; d_gene: .; len: 14; j_gene: TRBJ1-2
CDR3aa: CASSEGQYREQYF; CDR3nt: TGTGCCAGCAGTGAGGGACAGTACCGCGAGCAGTACTTC; v_gene: TRBV2; abundance: .; d_gene: TRBD1; len: 13; j_gene: TRBJ2-7
CDR3aa: CASALAPTDTQYF; CDR3nt: TGTGCTAGTGCCTTGGCCCCGACAGATACGCAGTATTTT; v_gene: TRBV12-5; abundance: .; d_gene: .; len: 13; j_gene: TRBJ2-3
CDR3aa: CASSLEGALTTDTQYF; CDR3nt: TGTGCCAGCAGCTTAGAAGGAGCCCTGACCACAGATACGCAGTATTTT; v_gene: TRBV7-2; abundance: .; d_gene: .; len: 16; j_gene: TRBJ2-3
CDR3aa: CASSLDRSLSYEQYF; CDR3nt: TGTGCCAGCAGCTTGGACAGGTCATTATCCTACGAGCAGTACTTC; v_gene: TRBV7-2; abundance: .; d_gene: TRBD1; len: 15; j_gene: TRBJ2-7
CDR3aa: CASSPAGQSGGTIYF; CDR3nt: TGTGCCAGCTCACCAGCGGGACAGTCCGGAGGGACCATATATTTT; v_gene: TRBV18; abundance: .; d_gene: TRBD1; len: 15; j_gene: TRBJ1-3
CDR3aa: CASSQGRDQETQYF; CDR3nt: TGTGCCAGCAGTCAGGGGAGGGACCAAGAGACCCAGTACTTC; v_gene: TRBV2; abundance: .; d_gene: .; len: 14; j_gene: TRBJ2-5
CDR3aa: CASSQGSRRDGYTF; CDR3nt: TGTGCCAGCTCCCAGGGAAGTCGACGGGATGGCTACACCTTC; v_gene: TRBV28; abundance: .; d_gene: .; len: 14; j_gene: TRBJ1-2
CDR3aa: CASVGQGNVQPQHF; CDR3nt: TGTGCCAGCGTAGGACAGGGGAACGTTCAGCCCCAGCATTTT; v_gene: TRBV2; abundance: few; d_gene: TRBD1; len: 14; j_gene: TRBJ1-5
CDR3aa: CASSLSAAVTDTQYF; CDR3nt: TGTGCCAGCAGTTTATCTGCGGCAGTAACAGATACGCAGTATTTT; v_gene: TRBV27; abundance: .; d_gene: .; len: 15; j_gene: TRBJ2-3
CDR3aa: CASRLAGTYEQYF; CDR3nt: TGTGCCAGCAGACTAGCGGGTACCTACGAGCAGTACTTC; v_gene: TRBV27; abundance: .; d_gene: TRBD2; len: 13; j_gene: TRBJ2-7